The sequence of this TCR beta chain was determined in a study of T cell responses to AZD1222 COVID-19 vaccine. General study results and limits: Mostly white British, mostly female donors; authors suggested clonal diversity may be underestimated.

The protocol was immunoSEQ multiplex PCR, while the TCRdb copy is restricted to in-frame clones and leaves out a portion. The sample contains more than 150,000 clones, approximately 86% of which appear only once. Remarks on this clone: The antigen is not known.

The specimen was peripheral blood, collected on day 0 of AZD1222 vaccination. The receptor was derived from an adult in good health.

The CDR3 nucleotides are TGCGCCAGCAGCCAAGAGGGACAAAGACACAATGAGCAGTTCTTC. This translates into CASSQEGQRHNEQFF. The rearrangement joins TRBV4-1 to TRBJ2-1, with D possibly matching TRBD1 (6 bases). Deletions cut 0 bases from V and 5 bases from J, with 11 bases between. CDR3 length: 15 residues. Germline loops: CDR1 MGHRA, CDR2 YSYEKL.